Below are 6 T cell receptor beta chains sequenced from a single sample in a study of blood T cell repertoires in COVID-19 (dated by TCRdb to about 2020). Library prep was done by the immunoSEQ multiplex PCR assay. The table comes from immuneACCESS by way of TCRdb, which keeps in-frame sequences with V and J called. Part of the clones is missing from these tables; in studies checked, under half for an unresolved V gene and the rest for unknown reasons. The sample data list around 130,000 clones, and 88% of these were observed just once. The top ten constitute about 2.5% of the sample. Sequencing input: peripheral blood. The source of these receptors is a human donor with COVID-19, enrolled during active disease. The donor label of this sample is uncertain.

The rearrangement joins TRBV4-1 to TRBJ2-7; TRBD1 matches 7 bases. With V trimmed by 3 bases and J by 5 bases, 13 bases remained unmatched. The CDR3 spans 16 residues. In germline, CDR1 is MGHRA, CDR2 YSYEKL. CDR3 sequence (DNA): TGCGCCAGCAGCCAGCTACAGGGGCGCGGTCGGAACGAGCAGTACTTC. It codes for CASSQLQGRGRNEQYF.

The gene calls are TRBV19 and TRBJ1-4; 11 nucleotides line up with TRBD1. Germline V gene lookup returns CDR1 LNHDA and CDR2 SQIVND (reference sequence). This CDR3 is 15 amino acids long. J was trimmed by 8 bases and V by 5 bases; bases with no gene match: 7. The CDR3 loop reads CASSPRTGGGEKLFF. The CDR3 DNA follows: TGTGCCAGTAGTCCACGGACAGGGGGCGGGGAAAAACTGTTTTTT.

The genes are TRBV3-1 (or the pseudogene TRBV3-2) and TRBJ2-7; no clear D gene. Per germline, CDR1 LGHDT and CDR2 YNNKEL (reference sequence). Between the trimmed V and J ends, which lost 3 bases and 3 bases, there was a span of 3 bases. The CDR3 runs to 11 residues. CDR3 sequence reads: CASSHVYEQYF. The CDR3 DNA reads TGTGCCAGCAGCCACGTCTACGAGCAGTACTTC.

The gene calls are TRBV9 and TRBJ1-3, with D possibly being TRBD1 (6 bases). Trimming left V 3 bases short and J 4 bases short, with 20 bases between. Germline CDR1 SGDLS, CDR2 YYNGEE. The CDR3 sequence is 17 residues long. In DNA form, the CDR3 reads TGTGCCAGCAGCGGACTACAGGGACACATGGCGGGAAACACCATATATTTT. It translates to CASSGLQGHMAGNTIYF.

This clone was observed a single time. This sequence joins TRBV18 and TRBJ2-3, with 13 bases identical to TRBD2. V was pared by 3 bases and J by 7 bases, with 10 bases of the junction left unmatched. Germline V gene data show CDR1 as KGHSH and CDR2 as LQKENI. The CDR3 totals 17 residues. CDR3 bases: TGTGCCAGCTCACCTCTCATGGCCGGGACTAGCGGGAATACGCAGTATTTT. Translation: CASSPLMAGTSGNTQYF. The full variable domain, rest sourced from reference TRBV18 and TRBJ2-3, is NAGVMQNPRHLVRRRGQEARLRCSPMKGHSHVYWYRQLPEEGLKFMVYLQKENIIDESGMPKERFSAEFPKEGPSILRIQQVVRGDSAAYFCASSPLMAGTSGNTQYFGPGTRLTVL.

The chain has TRBV10-2 and TRBJ1-5; D is unresolved. The germline V and J ends were trimmed by 3 bases and 4 bases, with 13 bases remaining between them. Per the germline V gene, CDR1 is WSHSY and CDR2 is SAAADI. This CDR3 comprises 15 residues. The CDR3 loop is CASSDSVNVNQPQHF. DNA of the CDR3: TGCGCCAGCAGTGACTCAGTGAACGTAAATCAGCCCCAGCATTTT.